The present TCR beta chain was sequenced within a study of vaccination and CD4 T cells after COVID-19. Study details: Stimulation of the cells used overlapping spike peptide pools from SARS-CoV-2 and from the common cold coronaviruses HCoV-NL63, HCoV-OC43 and HCoV-229E. Overall study results and limits: Convalescent patients' clones that were vaccine-specific were spike mono-reactive in 304 of 307 cases.

Trimming took 3 bases from V and 6 from J, leaving 13 bases between them. This CDR3 comprises 13 residues. In germline, CDR1 is DFQATT, CDR2 SNEGSKA (reference sequence). The study sequenced cultured CD4+ T cell DNA using the Oncomine TCR Beta short-read assay. TCRdb re-called the PCR reads through MiXCR, storing one row per CDR3 protein. The sample lists about 1,100 distinct CDR3 sequences, roughly 29% seen once, with 86% in the top ten. Treatment: approximately 9-day PBMC culture with coronavirus spike peptide pools or control peptides (ViraFEST assay). According to the study, CD4+ T cells from the unexposed donor were gathered ahead of the COVID-19 pandemic (2011-2018). Each well received fewer than 2.5 million PBMCs, cultured with 10 IU/ml IL-2 and 8 to 10 ug/ml peptide pools. This clonotype was seen a handful of times. Its cognate antigen is unknown.

This TCR was sampled from a human donor in good health. The chain joins TRBV20-1 to TRBJ2-3; D ambiguous. The specimen was CD4+ T cells from blood, cultured in vitro. CDR3 region: CSASSTTRDTQYF. CDR3 sequence (DNA): TGCAGTGCTAGTTCTACCACACGGGATACGCAGTATTTT.